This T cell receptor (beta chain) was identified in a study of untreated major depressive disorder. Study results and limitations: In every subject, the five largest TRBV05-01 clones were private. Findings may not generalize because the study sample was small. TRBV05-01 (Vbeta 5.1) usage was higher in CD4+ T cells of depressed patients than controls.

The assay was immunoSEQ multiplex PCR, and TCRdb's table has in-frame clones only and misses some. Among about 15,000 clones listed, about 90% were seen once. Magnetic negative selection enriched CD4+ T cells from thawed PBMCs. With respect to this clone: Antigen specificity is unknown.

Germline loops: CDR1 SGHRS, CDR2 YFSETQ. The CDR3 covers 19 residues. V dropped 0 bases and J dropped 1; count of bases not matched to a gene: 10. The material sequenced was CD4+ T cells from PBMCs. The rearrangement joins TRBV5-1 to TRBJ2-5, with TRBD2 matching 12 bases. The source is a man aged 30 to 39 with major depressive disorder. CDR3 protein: CASSLASSGGAEFQETQYF. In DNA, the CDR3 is TGCGCCAGCAGCTTGGCGTCTAGCGGGGGGGCTGAGTTCCAAGAGACCCAGTACTTC.